A selection of T cell receptor beta chains follows, all from one sample in a study of tumor-infiltrating lymphocytes in localized non-small cell lung cancer. The repertoire was sequenced with immunoSEQ multiplex PCR; TCRdb's copy has only in-frame clones and lacks some. The data show 21,000 or so clones, more than 75% seen once. Sequencing was done on a sample of lung tumor tissue. These receptors were obtained from a human donor with non-small cell lung cancer. Each CDR3 is given with its conserved first and last residue. The D gene is left open where the match is weak. The size of a clone is reported for some rows only, either as once, few or many, or as a class for expanded clones.

TRBJ2-3	.	TRBD1	TRBV6-1	CASSEYFNRGKSDTQYF	TGTGCCAGCAGTGAATACTTTAACAGGGGGAAATCAGATACGCAGTATTTT
TRBJ2-2	.	.	TRBV5-1	CASSLQGHGELFF	TGCGCCAGCAGCTTGCAGGGCCACGGGGAGCTGTTTTTT
TRBJ1-1	.	TRBD1	TRBV5-1	CASSGTQGRNTEAFF	TGCGCCAGCAGCGGGACACAGGGGAGGAACACTGAAGCTTTCTTT
TRBJ2-1	.	.	TRBV19	CASSINPLGYNEQFF	TGTGCCAGTAGTATTAATCCTTTAGGCTACAATGAGCAGTTCTTC
TRBJ1-2	.	.	TRBV5-6	CASSLGRQNYGYTF	TGTGCCAGCAGCTTGGGCAGGCAAAACTATGGCTACACCTTC
TRBJ2-2	.	.	TRBV5-4	CASSLGAEANTGELFF	TGTGCCAGCAGCTTAGGAGCGGAGGCCAACACCGGGGAGCTGTTTTTT
TRBJ2-1	.	TRBD2	TRBV18	CASSATSGGALDEQFF	TGTGCCAGCTCAGCGACTAGCGGGGGGGCTCTTGATGAGCAGTTCTTC
TRBJ2-1	.	TRBD2	TRBV5-8	CASRSRPGGPIDEQFF	TGTGCCAGCAGAAGCCGGCCGGGAGGGCCTATAGATGAGCAGTTCTTC
TRBJ1-5	.	.	TRBV6-5	CASSWGPVSLNQPQHF	TGTGCCAGCAGTTGGGGCCCGGTATCCCTCAATCAGCCCCAGCATTTT
TRBJ2-3	.	TRBD2	TRBV6-1	CASSEVSSGSSTQYF	TGTGCCAGCAGTGAAGTTTCTAGCGGGAGCTCCACGCAGTATTTT
TRBJ1-5	once	.	TRBV28	CASGREDQPQHF	TGTGCCAGCGGCAGGGAGGATCAGCCCCAGCATTTT
TRBJ1-1	.	TRBD1	TRBV7-2	CASSGLVGGGEAFF	TGTGCCAGCAGCGGGCTCGTAGGGGGCGGTGAAGCTTTCTTT
TRBJ2-6	.	.	TRBV5-6	CASSWYRAGANVLTF	TGTGCCAGCAGCTGGTACAGGGCTGGGGCCAACGTCCTGACTTTC
TRBJ2-3	.	TRBD2	TRBV7-2	CASSLRGLAGITDTQYF	TGTGCCAGCAGCCTAAGGGGGCTAGCGGGAATCACAGATACGCAGTATTTT
TRBJ2-1	few	.	TRBV14	CASSQVGRGNNEQFF	TGTGCCAGCAGCCAAGTGGGGCGGGGTAACAATGAGCAGTTCTTC
TRBJ1-2	.	.	TRBV10-3	CAISEGLAYGYTF	TGTGCCATCAGTGAGGGTTTGGCATATGGCTACACCTTC
TRBJ2-3	.	.	TRBV5-1	CASSFEGADTQYF	TGCGCCAGCAGCTTTGAGGGGGCAGATACGCAGTATTTT
TRBJ2-7	.	TRBD1	TRBV19	CASPVDRGPYEQYF	TGTGCCAGCCCGGTGGACAGGGGCCCCTACGAGCAGTACTTC
TRBJ2-2	medium-sized	.	TRBV10-3	CAISEEGGYAGELFF	TGTGCCATCAGTGAAGAAGGAGGGTACGCCGGGGAGCTGTTTTTT
TRBJ1-5	.	.	TRBV28	CASMRMEPRNQPQHF	TGTGCCAGCATGAGGATGGAACCACGAAATCAGCCCCAGCATTTT
TRBJ1-2	.	.	TRBV7-2	CASSFRGRGYTF	TGTGCCAGCAGCTTCCGTGGCAGGGGCTACACCTTC
TRBJ2-7	.	.	TRBV5-1	CASSLSPLKGYEQYF	TGCGCCAGCAGCTTGTCACCCTTAAAAGGCTACGAGCAGTACTTC
TRBJ2-7	.	.	TRBV6-1	CASTPSRGPSYEQYF	TGTGCCAGCACCCCATCCCGGGGACCCTCCTACGAGCAGTACTTC
TRBJ1-1	.	.	TRBV11-2	CASGTMEKNTEAFF	TGTGCCAGCGGAACGATGGAGAAAAACACTGAAGCTTTCTTT
TRBJ2-5	.	TRBD2	TRBV5-4	CASSSPLAGGGETQYF	TGTGCCAGCAGCTCACCTCTAGCGGGAGGTGGTGAGACCCAGTACTTC
TRBJ1-5	.	.	TRBV5-1	CASSADSNQPQHF	TGCGCCAGCAGTGCGGATAGCAATCAGCCCCAGCATTTT
TRBJ1-3	.	.	TRBV7-2	CASSLAMTVSGNTIYF	TGTGCCAGCAGCTTAGCGATGACAGTCTCTGGAAACACCATATATTTT
TRBJ2-7	once	TRBD1	TRBV7-9	CASSRDSPAQYF	TGTGCCAGCAGCCGGGACAGCCCCGCGCAGTACTTC
TRBJ2-1	.	.	TRBV14	CASSQGGGSYNEQFF	TGTGCCAGCAGCCAAGGTGGGGGCTCCTACAATGAGCAGTTCTTC
TRBJ1-5	.	TRBD1	TRBV2	CASGRDRGSQPQHF	TGTGCCAGCGGCCGGGACAGGGGTAGCCAGCCCCAGCATTTT
TRBJ1-2	.	.	TRBV5-1	CASSLEGGQHTF	TGCGCCAGCAGCTTGGAGGGGGGCCAACACACCTTC
TRBJ2-1	.	.	TRBV11-3	CASSVPRPGSYNEQFF	TGTGCCAGCAGCGTCCCCCGACCCGGCTCCTACAATGAGCAGTTCTTC
TRBJ1-2	.	.	TRBV6-5	CASRGASRAYGYTF	TGTGCCAGCAGAGGTGCGTCGAGAGCCTATGGCTACACCTTC
TRBJ1-4	.	.	TRBV4-3	CASSQLNKGEKLFF	TGCGCCAGCAGCCAGTTAAATAAGGGGGAAAAACTGTTTTTT
TRBJ2-5	.	TRBD1	TRBV19	CASSSRTGGAETQYF	TGTGCCAGTAGTTCTCGGACAGGGGGCGCGGAGACCCAGTACTTC
TRBJ2-1	.	TRBD2	TRBV7-2	CASSLQLAGGPQFF	TGTGCCAGCAGCTTACAACTAGCGGGAGGCCCACAGTTCTTC
TRBJ2-1	.	.	TRBV7-2	CASSLNGRWNEQFF	TGTGCCAGCAGCTTAAACGGGAGATGGAATGAGCAGTTCTTC
TRBJ1-2	.	.	TRBV7-2	CASSLGHSHYGYTF	TGTGCCAGCAGCTTGGGACACTCACACTATGGCTACACCTTC
TRBJ1-5	.	.	TRBV6-1	CASSFTKGWEPQHF	TGTGCCAGCAGTTTCACCAAGGGGTGGGAGCCCCAGCATTTT
TRBJ2-5	.	.	TRBV5-1	CASSLGQVGETQYF	TGCGCCAGCAGCTTGGGGCAGGTGGGAGAGACCCAGTACTTC
TRBJ1-3	.	.	TRBV15	CATSRRYGDGNTIYF	TGTGCCACCAGCAGGAGGTACGGGGATGGAAACACCATATATTTT
TRBJ2-1	.	TRBD2	TRBV10-2	CASTRLAGDNEQFF	TGCGCCAGCACCCGACTAGCGGGAGACAATGAGCAGTTCTTC
TRBJ2-7	.	.	TRBV29-1	CSATQGTGFDEQYF	TGCAGCGCTACCCAGGGAACAGGGTTCGACGAGCAGTACTTC
TRBJ2-2	few	TRBD1	TRBV5-4	CASSSGTGASGELFF	TGTGCCAGCAGCTCCGGGACAGGGGCATCCGGGGAGCTGTTTTTT
TRBJ2-5	.	TRBD1	TRBV9	CASSVGGQQETQYF	TGTGCCAGCAGCGTAGGGGGACAGCAAGAGACCCAGTACTTC
TRBJ2-7	.	TRBD2	TRBV5-4	CASSLAGGLAVYEQYF	TGTGCCAGCAGCTTGGCTGGCGGACTAGCTGTCTACGAGCAGTACTTC
TRBJ1-2	.	.	TRBV7-8	CASSDRDYGYTF	TGTGCCAGCAGCGACCGGGACTATGGCTACACCTTC
TRBJ2-7	.	TRBD1	TRBV25-1	CASSELAGGEVNEQYF	TGTGCCAGCAGTGAATTAGCAGGGGGAGAAGTGAACGAGCAGTACTTC